These 23 T cell receptor beta chains were sequenced from one sample in a study of breast tumors, draining lymph nodes, adjacent tissues. TCRdb recomputed calls from the multiplex PCR reads with MiXCR, one row per CDR3 protein. The data show 250,000 or so distinct CDR3 sequences, 30% to 35% seen once. Samples came from axillary lymph nodes draining the breast cancer. Sequenced sample: axillary lymph node tissue. The receptor set was obtained from a female donor with breast cancer. Some clones in this sample may be carry-over from other donors' samples.

Remarks on this clonotype: The junction and the germline gene differ at one end; a read error may be behind it. This chain connects TRBV10-3 to TRBJ1-2; 8 positions match TRBD1. This CDR3 is 18 amino acids long. Per germline, CDR1 ENHRY and CDR2 SYGVKD. The CDR3 sequence is CATSDLNEAAGGNYGYTF. CDR3 coding DNA: TGTGCCACCAGTGATTTAAACGAGGCAGCAGGGGGCAACTATGGCTACACCTTC.

A few counts support this clonotype. The CDR3 nucleotides are TGTGCCAGCAGCGGGGGACAGGGGCCCTCCTACGAGCAGTACTTC. This sequence encodes CASSGGQGPSYEQYF. The chain recombines TRBV5-4 with TRBJ2-7; 10 nucleotides agree with TRBD1. Unmatched junction bases numbered 4, after V lost 4 bases and J lost 0 bases. The germline V gene encodes CDR1 SGHNT and CDR2 YYREEE (reference sequence). The CDR3 loop spans 15 amino acids.

The rearrangement joins TRBV6-2 or TRBV6-3 to TRBJ2-5; 9 bases match TRBD2. The V and J ends lost 6 bases and 7 bases, in that order; junction bases with no gene match: 12. The CDR3 covers 15 residues. The germline gives CDR1 MNHEY, CDR2 SVGEGT. The CDR3 sequence is CASSPFSGRGGTQYF. The CDR3 nucleotides are TGTGCCAGCAGCCCCTTTAGCGGGAGAGGAGGGACCCAGTACTTC.

Turning to this clonotype: A much larger clone differs by one base, so this may be a read error. The rearrangement joins TRBV6-5 to TRBJ1-5, with a tentative D call TRBD1 (5 bases). Germline CDR1 reads MNHEY; CDR2 reads SVGAGI. This CDR3 has 16 amino acids. The CDR3 is CAGSLKTGTSNQPQHF. DNA of the CDR3: TGTGCCGGCAGTTTAAAAACCGGGACTAGCAATCAGCCCCAGCATTTT.

This clonotype was seen just once. This could be a read error, since a much larger clone is one nucleotide away. The CDR3 loop reads CSARDMTSGRKETKYF. The CDR3 coding sequence is TGCAGTGCTAGAGATATGACTAGCGGGAGGAAAGAGACCAAGTACTTC. The rearrangement uses TRBV20-1 and TRBJ2-5; 13 bases map to TRBD2. Germline loops: CDR1 DFQATT, CDR2 SNEGSKA (reference sequence). The CDR3 has 16 residues.

About this clonotype itself: Since a much larger clone is just one base distant, this may be a read error. The V gene is TRBV7-2, the J gene TRBJ2-7; 7 bases align to TRBD1. Per the germline V gene, CDR1 is SGHTA and CDR2 is FQGNSA. This CDR3 is built from 15 residues. Trimming removed 8 bases from V and 0 bases from J; junction bases left unmatched: 10. The CDR3 DNA is TGTGCCAGCGGCACCCGACAGGGTCCCTCCTACGAGCAGTACTTC. This gives the protein CASGTRQGPSYEQYF.

A remark on this clonotype: A much larger clone is a single base away; this may be a read error. This CDR3 fails to terminate in the conserved phenylalanine or tryptophan, so it likely reflects a read error. The V gene is TRBV10-3, the J gene TRBJ1-2; D call uncertain. The CDR3 is 15 residues long. Germline V CDR1 and CDR2: ENHRY, SYGVKD. Trimming left V 10 bases short and J 0 bases short, with 18 bases between. The CDR3 region is CASMVVTATNYGYTL. CDR3 nucleotides: TGTGCCAGCATGGTGGTAACAGCAACTAACTATGGCTACACCCTC.

This clonotype was seen repeatedly, ten times or more. The CDR3 loop reads CSAKREVSYEQYF. CDR3 coding DNA: TGCAGTGCTAAACGGGAGGTTTCCTACGAGCAGTACTTC. This chain joins TRBV20-1 and TRBJ2-7; 7 positions agree with TRBD2. The CDR3 has 13 residues. Trimming took 4 bases from V and 1 from J; bases not matched to a gene: 4. The germline gives CDR1 DFQATT, CDR2 SNEGSKA (reference sequence).

This clonotype was recorded at least ten times. This sequence joins TRBV12-3 or TRBV12-4 and TRBJ2-6; 9 bases line up with TRBD2. This CDR3 comprises 17 residues. The ends lost 6 bases at V and 4 bases at J; junction bases unmatched: 10. The CDR3 nucleotides read TGTGCCAGCAGCATTCTTAGCGGGAGTCCCGGGGCCAACGTCCTGACTTTC. Protein product: CASSILSGSPGANVLTF.

This clonotype was counted ten times or more. The CDR3 bases are TGCAGCGTTGTACCCCGGTGGACAGACCAAGAGACCCAGTACTTC. Translated, it gives CSVVPRWTDQETQYF. The rearrangement joins TRBV29-1 to TRBJ2-5; D is perhaps TRBD1 (6 bases). Germline-derived CDR1 and CDR2 are SQVTM and ANQGSEA. V lost 4 bases to trimming and J lost 0 bases, with 15 bases between them. The CDR3 totals 15 residues.

This clonotype was seen repeatedly, ten times or more. The chain employs TRBV11-3 and TRBJ2-2; D tentatively reads TRBD1 or TRBD2 (5 bases each). The CDR3 spans 16 residues. V shed 5 bases and J shed 1 base, with 14 bases lying between them. Germline CDR1 and CDR2: SGHNT and YENEEA. The CDR3 region has the DNA TGTGCCAGCAGCGGGTTGGGGGTTAGGAACACCGGGGAGCTGTTTTTT. It specifies CASSGLGVRNTGELFF.

This clonotype was recorded once. This rearrangement joins TRBV24-1 to TRBJ2-1; no firm D call. The CDR3 length is 12 residues. Trimming pared 6 bases from V and 4 bases from J, leaving 6 bases between. Germline V CDR1 and CDR2: KGHDR, SFDVKD. CDR3 coding DNA: TGTGCCACCAGTCGGTTATACAATGAGCAGTTCTTC. Residues: CATSRLYNEQFF.

Concerning this clonotype itself: A much bigger clone sits one base away, suggesting this may be a read error. The gene calls are TRBV20-1 and TRBJ2-2; no clear D. Trimming cost V 4 bases and J 0 bases, with 9 bases left between them. The germline V gene has CDR1 DFQATT and CDR2 SNEGSKA (reference sequence). CDR3 length: 14 amino acids. The CDR3 DNA reads as TGCAGTGCTAAGGCCTCCACGAACACCGGGGAGCTGTTTTTT. This sequence encodes CSAKASTNTGELFF.

Concerning this clonotype itself: This clone may be a read error of a much larger clone one base away. V usage is TRBV12-3 or TRBV12-4 and J usage is TRBJ1-5; D is unresolved. The CDR3 extends over 16 amino acids. The CDR3 DNA follows: TGTGTCAGCAGACGTGGTGCGGCAGCCGAAAATCAGCCCCAGCATTTT. This translates into CVSRRGAAAENQPQHF.

The V gene is TRBV2, the J gene TRBJ1-2, with TRBD1 as a possible D gene (5 bases). Germline values: CDR1 SNHLY, CDR2 FYNNEI. The CDR3 has 11 amino acids. V was clipped by 4 bases and J by 7 bases, with 7 bases between them. The DNA for the CDR3 is TGTGCCAGCAGTGGGGACCTTGGCTACACCTTC. Translated: CASSGDLGYTF.

The chain links TRBV7-2 to TRBJ2-1; 8 bases are shared with TRBD2. CDR1 is SGHTA, CDR2 FQGNSA, per germline. The CDR3 is 14 amino acids. With 7 bases clipped from V and 10 bases from J, the junction kept 12 bases outside the gene matches. The CDR3 DNA sequence: TGTGCCAGCACCCTGTGGCGGGGGGCGGGGGAGCAGTTCTTC. This gives the protein CASTLWRGAGEQFF.

To note about this clonotype: The CDR3 carries no conserved terminal phenylalanine or tryptophan, so it likely arises from a read error. The chain carries TRBV6-1 and TRBJ2-7; the match to TRBD2 covers 11 bases. This CDR3 region has 13 residues. The ends lost 7 bases at V and 7 bases at J; junction bases unmatched: 6. The germline V gene has CDR1 MNHNS and CDR2 SASEGT. The CDR3 sequence is CASNLRLAGEQYL. The CDR3 nucleotides are TGTGCCAGCAACCTCCGACTAGCGGGAGAGCAGTACCTC.

On this clonotype: A much larger clone sits a single nucleotide away, making a read error possible. The gene calls are TRBV6-4 and TRBJ2-3, with D maybe TRBD2 (5 bases). Per germline, CDR1 MRHNA and CDR2 SNTAGT. The CDR3 length is 15 residues. The CDR3 nucleotides are TGTGCCGGCAGTGAGGGCGGAACCTACACAGATACGCAGTATTTT. It yields the protein CAGSEGGTYTDTQYF.

This clonotype was observed at least ten times. The gene calls are TRBV20-1 and TRBJ2-1, with 7 bases that match TRBD2. In germline, CDR1 is DFQATT, CDR2 SNEGSKA (reference sequence). The CDR3 is made up of 16 amino acids. With 0 bases clipped from V and 7 bases from J, the junction kept 12 bases outside the gene matches. As DNA, the CDR3 is TGCAGTGCTAGAGATGGAGAGGTCGGGAGGAGGAATGAGCAGTTCTTC. It encodes CSARDGEVGRRNEQFF.

A word on this clonotype: The conserved phenylalanine or tryptophan normally closing the CDR3 is absent here, so this likely arose from a read error. The chain recombines TRBV15 with TRBJ1-2; D uncertain. The CDR3 is made up of 15 amino acids. Germline CDR1 is LNHNV and CDR2 is YYDKDF (reference sequence). CDR3 sequence: CATSRGFASGYGYTS. The CDR3 DNA follows: TGTGCCACCAGCAGAGGGTTTGCATCAGGCTATGGTTACACCTCC.

A note on this clonotype: At one of its ends the junction is not consistent with the germline gene, which may arise from a read error. This chain joins TRBV9 and TRBJ2-6; possibly TRBD1 for D (6 bases). Germline V lookup: CDR1 SGDLS, CDR2 YYNGEE. This CDR3 is built from 8 residues. The CDR3 spells CASSGQVF. The CDR3 DNA reads TGTGCCAGCAGCGGACAGGTTTTC.

In this sample, this clonotype turned up many times. The rearrangement links TRBV19 to TRBJ2-7; 8 nucleotides match TRBD1. CDR3 size: 16 residues. Looked up from germline, CDR1 is LNHDA and CDR2 is SQIVND (reference sequence). V shed 3 bases, J shed 1 base, and the junction held 8 bases outside the gene matches. CDR3 nucleotide sequence: TGTGCCAGTAGTATCCTCTCCGGGACAGGTTCCTACGAGCAGTACTTC. It specifies CASSILSGTGSYEQYF.

This clonotype was observed at least ten times. This chain connects TRBV4-1 to TRBJ2-3; TRBD2 matches 7 bases. V was clipped by 0 bases and J by 6 bases; unmatched bases: 3. Germline values: CDR1 MGHRA, CDR2 YSYEKL. The CDR3 covers 14 residues. CDR3 in DNA: TGCGCCAGCAGCCAAGATGGGGGGGTGGATACGCAGTATTTT. It specifies CASSQDGGVDTQYF.